This TCR beta chain was profiled in a study of human T cells and chemical hapten exposure. MiXCR, run by TCRdb on the RACE reads, gives a single entry per CDR3 protein. Of 75,000 to 90,000 distinct CDR3 sequences listed, 10% to 15% are singletons. Time point reported: patch test 1, 2 weeks after DPC sensitization. The treatment denotes: therapeutic diphenylcyclopropenone sensitization with weekly scalp DPC. This clonotype was seen more than once but under ten times. Germline CDR1 reads SGHTA; CDR2 reads FQGNSA. CDR3 length: 14 amino acids. The junction had 9 bases not matched to a gene; V was cut back by 6 bases and J by 7 bases.

The clonotype originates from a woman between 55 and 75 years old with alopecia areata. Some clones in this sample may be carry-over from other donors' samples. The rearrangement uses TRBV7-2 and TRBJ2-5, with 9 bases aligning to TRBD2. Sample: whole blood, taken in connection with sensitization to the hapten diphenylcyclopropenone (DPC). CDR3 sequence reads: CASRTAGGRGTQYF. Here the CDR3 DNA reads TGTGCCAGCAGAACGGCGGGGGGGCGAGGGACCCAGTACTTC.